The source of this TCR beta chain is a study of graft-versus-host responses after intestinal transplantation. About the research overall: Every recipient had anti-thymocyte globulin induction and two to four years of tacrolimus plus steroids.

The junction had 8 bases not matched to a gene; V was cut back by 0 bases and J by 3 bases. CDR1 and CDR2 from the germline V gene are KGHSH and LQKENI. The CDR3 totals 17 residues. Note on this clone: What it recognizes is unknown.

The protocol was immunoSEQ multiplex PCR, while the TCRdb copy is restricted to in-frame clones and leaves out a portion. The repertoire has 99,000 or so clones, just under 95% of them found once; the top ten carry 0.069%. This clonotype was sampled from a human donor who was the organ donor for an intestinal transplant. The sample here was unstimulated CD8+ T cells sorted from spleen or lymph node cells, taken before transplant. This chain connects TRBV18 to TRBJ2-3, with 8 bases fitting TRBD2. The CDR3 sequence: CASSPPSGGGRTDTQYF. CDR3 in DNA: TGTGCCAGCTCACCACCCTCCGGTGGCGGGAGGACAGATACGCAGTATTTT. The variable domain in full, completed from reference TRBV18 and TRBJ2-3, reads NAGVMQNPRHLVRRRGQEARLRCSPMKGHSHVYWYRQLPEEGLKFMVYLQKENIIDESGMPKERFSAEFPKEGPSILRIQQVVRGDSAAYFCASSPPSGGGRTDTQYFGPGTRLTVL.